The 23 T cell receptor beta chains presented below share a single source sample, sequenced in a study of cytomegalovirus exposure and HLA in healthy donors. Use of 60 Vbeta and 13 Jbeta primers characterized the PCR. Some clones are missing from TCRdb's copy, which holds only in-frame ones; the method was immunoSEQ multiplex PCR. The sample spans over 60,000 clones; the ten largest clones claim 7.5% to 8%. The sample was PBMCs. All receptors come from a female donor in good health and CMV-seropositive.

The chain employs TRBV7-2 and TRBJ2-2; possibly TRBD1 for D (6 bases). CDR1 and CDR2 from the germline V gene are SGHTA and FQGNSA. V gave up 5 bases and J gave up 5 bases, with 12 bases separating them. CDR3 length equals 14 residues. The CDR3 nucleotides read TGTGCCAGCAGCAAATTACAGGGTACCGGGGAGCTGTTTTTT. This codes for CASSKLQGTGELFF.

The CDR3 DNA reads as TGTGCCAGCAGTTTAGCGGGGGCTAGCACAGATACGCAGTATTTT. It yields the protein CASSLAGASTDTQYF. The V gene is TRBV28, the J gene TRBJ2-3, with D possibly being TRBD2 (7 bases). The CDR3 length is 15 residues. Germline CDR1 MDHEN, CDR2 SYDVKM. The V end was cut by 2 bases, the J end by 0 bases, with 9 bases between.

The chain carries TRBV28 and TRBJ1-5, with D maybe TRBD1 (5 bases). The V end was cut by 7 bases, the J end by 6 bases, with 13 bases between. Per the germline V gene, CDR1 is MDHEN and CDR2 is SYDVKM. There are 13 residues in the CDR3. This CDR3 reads CASIRGGSQPQHF. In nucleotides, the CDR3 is TGTGCCAGCATTCGGGGGGGGAGTCAGCCCCAGCATTTT.

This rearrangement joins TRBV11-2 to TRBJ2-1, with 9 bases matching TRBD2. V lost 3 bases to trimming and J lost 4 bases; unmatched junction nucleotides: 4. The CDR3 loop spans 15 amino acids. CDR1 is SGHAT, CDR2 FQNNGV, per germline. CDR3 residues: CASSFSSGKYNEQFF. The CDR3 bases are TGTGCCAGCAGCTTCTCTAGCGGGAAGTACAATGAGCAGTTCTTC. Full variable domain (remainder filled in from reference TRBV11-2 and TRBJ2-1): EAGVAQSPRYKIIEKRQSVAFWCNPISGHATLYWYQQILGQGPKLLIQFQNNGVVDDSQLPKDRFSAERLKGVDSTLKIQPAKLEDSAVYLCASSFSSGKYNEQFFGPGTRLTVL.

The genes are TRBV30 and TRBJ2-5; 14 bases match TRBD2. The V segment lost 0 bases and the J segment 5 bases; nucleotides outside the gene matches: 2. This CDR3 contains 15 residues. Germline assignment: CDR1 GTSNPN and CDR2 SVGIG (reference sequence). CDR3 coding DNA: TGTGCCTGGAGTGTGGGACTAGCGGGAGCGGAGACCCAGTACTTC. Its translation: CAWSVGLAGAETQYF.

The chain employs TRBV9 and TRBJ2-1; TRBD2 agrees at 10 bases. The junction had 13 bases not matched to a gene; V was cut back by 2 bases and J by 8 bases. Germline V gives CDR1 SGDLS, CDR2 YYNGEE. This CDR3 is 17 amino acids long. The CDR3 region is CASSVNIAGGLRDEQFF. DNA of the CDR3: TGTGCCAGCAGCGTCAACATAGCGGGAGGCCTTAGGGATGAGCAGTTCTTC.

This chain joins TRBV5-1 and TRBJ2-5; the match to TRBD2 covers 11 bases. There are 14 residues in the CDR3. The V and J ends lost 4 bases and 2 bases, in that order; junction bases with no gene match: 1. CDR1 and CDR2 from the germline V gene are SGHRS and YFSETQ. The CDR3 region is CASSRLAGQETQYF. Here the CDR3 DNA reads TGCGCCAGCAGCAGACTAGCGGGGCAAGAGACCCAGTACTTC.

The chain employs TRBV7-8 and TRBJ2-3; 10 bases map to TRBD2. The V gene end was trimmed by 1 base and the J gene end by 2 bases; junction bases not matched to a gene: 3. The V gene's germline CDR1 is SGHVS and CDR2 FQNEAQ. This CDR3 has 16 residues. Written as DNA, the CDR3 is TGTGCCAGCAGCTTAGAAGGGACTAGCGCCACAGATACGCAGTATTTT. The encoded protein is CASSLEGTSATDTQYF.

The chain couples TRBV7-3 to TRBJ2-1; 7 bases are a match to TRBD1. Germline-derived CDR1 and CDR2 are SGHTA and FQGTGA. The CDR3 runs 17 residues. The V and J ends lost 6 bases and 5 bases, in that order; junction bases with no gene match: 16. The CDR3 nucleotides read TGTGCCAGCAGTCCGACCTACAGGGGCGACTCTGACAATGAGCAGTTCTTC. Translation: CASSPTYRGDSDNEQFF.

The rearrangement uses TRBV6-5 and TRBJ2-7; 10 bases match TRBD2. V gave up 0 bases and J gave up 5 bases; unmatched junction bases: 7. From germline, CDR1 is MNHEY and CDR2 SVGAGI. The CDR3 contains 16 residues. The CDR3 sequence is CASSYSSLAGVNEQYF. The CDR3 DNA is TGTGCCAGCAGTTACTCCTCCCTAGCGGGGGTGAACGAGCAGTACTTC.

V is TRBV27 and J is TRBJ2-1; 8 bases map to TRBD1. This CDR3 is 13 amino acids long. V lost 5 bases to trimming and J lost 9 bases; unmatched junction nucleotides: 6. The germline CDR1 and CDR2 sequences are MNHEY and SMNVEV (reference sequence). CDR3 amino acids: CASSPTGESEQFF. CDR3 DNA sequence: TGTGCCAGCAGTCCGACAGGGGAGAGTGAGCAGTTCTTC.

The CDR3 nucleotides read TGTGCCATAGCACCACAGGGGGAAGACACTGAAGCTTTCTTT. It encodes CAIAPQGEDTEAFF. The V call is TRBV10-3, the J call TRBJ1-1; 8 nucleotides agree with TRBD1. The length of the CDR3 is 14 residues. With 9 bases clipped from V and 3 bases from J, the junction kept 9 bases outside the gene matches. Per the germline V gene, CDR1 is ENHRY and CDR2 is SYGVKD.

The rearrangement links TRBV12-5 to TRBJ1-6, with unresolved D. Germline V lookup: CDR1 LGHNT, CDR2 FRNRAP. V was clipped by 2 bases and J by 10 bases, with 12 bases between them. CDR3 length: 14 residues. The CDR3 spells CASGLSRELSPLHF. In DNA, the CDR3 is TGTGCTAGTGGTTTGTCCCGGGAGTTATCACCCCTCCACTTT.

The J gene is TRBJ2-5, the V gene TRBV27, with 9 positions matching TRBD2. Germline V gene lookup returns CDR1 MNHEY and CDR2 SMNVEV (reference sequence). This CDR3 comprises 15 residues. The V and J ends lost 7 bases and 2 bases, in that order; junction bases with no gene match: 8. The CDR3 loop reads CASTRTSAPQETQYF. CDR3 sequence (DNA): TGTGCCAGCACCCGGACTAGCGCTCCGCAAGAGACCCAGTACTTC.

The CDR3 here is CASSLEVPGVDGYTF. In DNA, the CDR3 is TGTGCCAGCAGCTTAGAAGTTCCAGGGGTTGATGGCTACACCTTC. V gene TRBV7-8 combines with J gene TRBJ1-2; D possibly corresponds to TRBD1 (6 bases). CDR1 and CDR2 from the germline V gene are SGHVS and FQNEAQ. V lost 1 base, J lost 6 bases, and 15 bases lay in between. This CDR3 spans 15 amino acids.

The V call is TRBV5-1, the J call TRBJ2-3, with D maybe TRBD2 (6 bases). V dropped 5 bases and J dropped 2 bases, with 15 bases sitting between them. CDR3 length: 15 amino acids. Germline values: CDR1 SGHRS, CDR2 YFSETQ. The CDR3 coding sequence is TGCGCCAGCAGTATCGCGGGGACCCTCACAGATACGCAGTATTTT. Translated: CASSIAGTLTDTQYF.

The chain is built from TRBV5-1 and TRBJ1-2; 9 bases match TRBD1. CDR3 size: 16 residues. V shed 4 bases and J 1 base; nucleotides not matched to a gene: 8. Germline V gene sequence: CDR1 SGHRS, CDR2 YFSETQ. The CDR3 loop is CASSEGGQGRNYGYTF. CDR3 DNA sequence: TGCGCCAGCAGCGAAGGCGGACAGGGGCGTAACTATGGCTACACCTTC.

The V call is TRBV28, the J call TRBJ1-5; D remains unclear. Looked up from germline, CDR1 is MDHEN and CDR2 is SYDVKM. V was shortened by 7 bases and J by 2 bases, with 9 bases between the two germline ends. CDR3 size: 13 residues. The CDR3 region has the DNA TGTGCCAGCAATTGGGCTGGCAATCAGCCCCAGCATTTT. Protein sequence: CASNWAGNQPQHF.

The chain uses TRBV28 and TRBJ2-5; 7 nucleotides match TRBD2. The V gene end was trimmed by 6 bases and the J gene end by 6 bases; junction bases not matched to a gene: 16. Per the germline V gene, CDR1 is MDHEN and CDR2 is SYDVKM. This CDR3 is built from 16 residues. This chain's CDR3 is CASSPLVSSGLQTQYF. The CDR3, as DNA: TGTGCCAGCAGCCCCCTCGTTAGTAGCGGGTTGCAGACCCAGTACTTC.

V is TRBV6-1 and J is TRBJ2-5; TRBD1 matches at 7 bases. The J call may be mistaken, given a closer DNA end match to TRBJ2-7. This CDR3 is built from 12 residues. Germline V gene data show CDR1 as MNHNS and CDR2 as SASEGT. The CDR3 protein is CASTDRAYEQYF. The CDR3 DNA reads TGTGCCAGCACCGACAGGGCTTACGAGCAGTACTTC.

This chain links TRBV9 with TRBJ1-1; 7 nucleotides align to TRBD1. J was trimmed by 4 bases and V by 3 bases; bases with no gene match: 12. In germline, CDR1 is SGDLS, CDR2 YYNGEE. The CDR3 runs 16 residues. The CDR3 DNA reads TGTGCCAGCAGCGCAGGGACCGGGACAGTGGGCACTGAAGCTTTCTTT. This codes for CASSAGTGTVGTEAFF.

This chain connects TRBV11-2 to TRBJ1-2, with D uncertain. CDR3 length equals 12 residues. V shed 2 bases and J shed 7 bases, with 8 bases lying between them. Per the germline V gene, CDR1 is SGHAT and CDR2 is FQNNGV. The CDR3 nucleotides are TGTGCCAGCAGCTTACCTTCTACTGGCTACACCTTC. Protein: CASSLPSTGYTF.

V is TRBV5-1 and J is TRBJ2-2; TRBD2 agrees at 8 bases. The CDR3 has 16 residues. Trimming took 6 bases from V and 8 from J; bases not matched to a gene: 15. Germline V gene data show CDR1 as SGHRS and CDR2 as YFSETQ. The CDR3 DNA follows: TGCGCCAGCAATGAAGCGGGAGCTACATACTCTGGGGAGCTGTTTTTT. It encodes CASNEAGATYSGELFF.